Reported below is one T cell receptor beta chain. The sample belongs to a study of radiotherapy plus CTLA-4 blockade in lung cancer. Trimming shortened V by 9 bases and J by 0 bases, and 18 bases separated the two germline ends. Germline CDR1 is MDHEN and CDR2 is SYDVKM. The CDR3 runs 16 residues. Assay used: immunoSEQ multiplex PCR; TCRdb lists only in-frame clones, some missing. This sample has roughly 80,000 clones; more than 60% occur once, and the top ten carry 3% to 5%. Source: peripheral blood, taken from a patient treated with radiotherapy plus ipilimumab. The receptor was derived from a human donor with non-small cell lung cancer who had a partial response to radiotherapy plus ipilimumab. Some clones in this sample may be carry-over from other donors' samples. J is TRBJ1-5 and V is TRBV28; D perhaps matches TRBD1 (5 bases). The DNA for the CDR3 is TGTGCCAGTGCGTGGACACGCATTTATAGCAATCAGCCCCAGCATTTT. Protein product: CASAWTRIYSNQPQHF.